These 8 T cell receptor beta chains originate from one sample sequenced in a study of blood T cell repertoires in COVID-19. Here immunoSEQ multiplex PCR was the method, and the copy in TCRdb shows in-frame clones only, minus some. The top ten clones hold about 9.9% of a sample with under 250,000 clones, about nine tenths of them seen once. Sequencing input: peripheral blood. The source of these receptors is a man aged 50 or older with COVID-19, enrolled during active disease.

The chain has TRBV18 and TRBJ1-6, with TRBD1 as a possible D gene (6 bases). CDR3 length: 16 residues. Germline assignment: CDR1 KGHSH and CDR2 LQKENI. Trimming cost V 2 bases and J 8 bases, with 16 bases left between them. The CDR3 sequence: CASSPSSGTSDSPLHF. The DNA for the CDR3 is TGTGCCAGCTCACCAAGCTCCGGGACATCGGATTCACCCCTCCACTTT.

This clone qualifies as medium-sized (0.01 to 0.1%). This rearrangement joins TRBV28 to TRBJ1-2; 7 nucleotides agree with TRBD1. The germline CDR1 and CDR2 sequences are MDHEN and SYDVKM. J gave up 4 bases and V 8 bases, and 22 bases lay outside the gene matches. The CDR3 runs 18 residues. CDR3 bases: TGTGCCAGCCTACTTACCCACTCAGGGGGACCTTTCGGCTATGGCTACACCTTC. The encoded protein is CASLLTHSGGPFGYGYTF.

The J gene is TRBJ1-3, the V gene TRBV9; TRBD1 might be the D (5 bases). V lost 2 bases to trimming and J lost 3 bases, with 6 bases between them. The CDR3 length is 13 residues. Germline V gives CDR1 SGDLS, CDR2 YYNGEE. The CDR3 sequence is CASSVGGGNTIYF. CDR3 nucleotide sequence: TGTGCCAGCAGCGTCGGGGGTGGAAACACCATATATTTT. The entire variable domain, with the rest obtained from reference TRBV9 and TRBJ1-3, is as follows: DSGVTQTPKHLITATGQRVTLRCSPRSGDLSVYWYQQSLDQGLQFLIQYYNGEERAKGNILERFSAQQFPDLHSELNLSSLELGDSALYFCASSVGGGNTIYFGEGSWLTVV.

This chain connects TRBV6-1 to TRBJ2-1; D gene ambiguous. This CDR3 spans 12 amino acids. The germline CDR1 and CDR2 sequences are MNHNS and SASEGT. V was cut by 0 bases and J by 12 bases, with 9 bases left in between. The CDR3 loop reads CASSEAGLGQFF. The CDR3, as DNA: TGTGCCAGCAGTGAAGCTGGGCTGGGGCAGTTCTTC.

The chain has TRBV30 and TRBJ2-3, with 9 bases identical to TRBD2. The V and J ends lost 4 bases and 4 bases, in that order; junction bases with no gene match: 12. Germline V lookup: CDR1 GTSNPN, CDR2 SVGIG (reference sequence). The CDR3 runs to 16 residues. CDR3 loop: CAWTHPGTSIPDTQYF. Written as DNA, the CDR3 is TGTGCCTGGACTCACCCCGGGACTAGCATCCCAGATACGCAGTATTTT.

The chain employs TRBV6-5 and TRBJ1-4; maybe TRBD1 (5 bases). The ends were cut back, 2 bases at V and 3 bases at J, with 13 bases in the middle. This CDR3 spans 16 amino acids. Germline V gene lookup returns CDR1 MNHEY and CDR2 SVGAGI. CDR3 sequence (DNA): TGTGCCAGCAGTTACGAACCCAGGGCGGCTAATGAAAAACTGTTTTTT. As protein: CASSYEPRAANEKLFF.

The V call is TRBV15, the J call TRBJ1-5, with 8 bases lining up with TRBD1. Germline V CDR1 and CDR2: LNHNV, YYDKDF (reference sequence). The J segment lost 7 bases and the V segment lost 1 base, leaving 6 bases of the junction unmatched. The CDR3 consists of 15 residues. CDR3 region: CATSRGQGADQPQHF. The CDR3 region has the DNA TGTGCCACCAGCAGAGGCCAGGGGGCTGACCAGCCCCAGCATTTT.

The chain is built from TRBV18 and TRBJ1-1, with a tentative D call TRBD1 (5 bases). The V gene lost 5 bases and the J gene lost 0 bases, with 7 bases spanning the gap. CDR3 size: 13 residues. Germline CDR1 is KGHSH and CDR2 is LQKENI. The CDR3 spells CASSTGLNTEAFF. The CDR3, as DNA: TGTGCCAGCTCAACAGGCCTGAACACTGAAGCTTTCTTT.